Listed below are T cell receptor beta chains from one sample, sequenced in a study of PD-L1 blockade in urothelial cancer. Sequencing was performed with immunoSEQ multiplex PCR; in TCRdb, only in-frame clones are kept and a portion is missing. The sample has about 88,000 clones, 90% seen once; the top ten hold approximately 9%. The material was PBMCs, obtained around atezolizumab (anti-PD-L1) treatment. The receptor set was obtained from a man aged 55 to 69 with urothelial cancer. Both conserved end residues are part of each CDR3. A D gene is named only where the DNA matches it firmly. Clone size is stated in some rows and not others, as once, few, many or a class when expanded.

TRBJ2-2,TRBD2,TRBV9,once,TGTGCCAGCAGCGTAAGCGGGAGGGCGGACACCGGGGAGCTGTTTTTT,CASSVSGRADTGELFF
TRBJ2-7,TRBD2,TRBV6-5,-,TGTGCCAGCAGTCCGGGACTAGCCGCCTACGAGCAGTACTTC,CASSPGLAAYEQYF
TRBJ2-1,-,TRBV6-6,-,TGTGCCAGCAGTTCCCGGATAGGGAGTTCCTACAATGAGCAGTTCTTC,CASSSRIGSSYNEQFF
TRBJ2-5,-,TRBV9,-,TGTGCCAGCAGTGGTACAGGGAAAGAGACCCAGTACTTC,CASSGTGKETQYF
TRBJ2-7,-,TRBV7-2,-,TGTGCCAGCAGCTTGGCTAGGAACACTTACGAGCAGTACTTC,CASSLARNTYEQYF
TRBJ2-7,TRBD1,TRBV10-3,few,TGTGCCACTAGTGCCGGACAGGGCTGGGACTACGAGCAGTACTTC,CATSAGQGWDYEQYF
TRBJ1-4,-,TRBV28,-,TGTGCCAGCAGTTCCCCTGTCCCGGGATCAACTAATGAAAAACTGTTTTTT,CASSSPVPGSTNEKLFF
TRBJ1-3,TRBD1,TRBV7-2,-,TGTGCCAGCAGCTTAGCTGGGACAGCTGGAAACACCATATATTTT,CASSLAGTAGNTIYF
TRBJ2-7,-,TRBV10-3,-,TGTGCCATCAGTGACCCCCTGGGCCCCGAGCAGTACTTC,CAISDPLGPEQYF
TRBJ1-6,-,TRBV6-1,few,TGTGCCAGCAGTGAGAGCGGGGAGAATTCACCCCTCCACTTT,CASSESGENSPLHF
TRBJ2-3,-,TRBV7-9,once,TGTGCCAGCAGCACCCCCCGGGACACAGATACGCAGTATTTT,CASSTPRDTDTQYF
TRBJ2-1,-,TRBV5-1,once,TGCGCCAGCAGTGATAACCCTAGCCTCCCTTACAATGAGCAGTTCTTC,CASSDNPSLPYNEQFF
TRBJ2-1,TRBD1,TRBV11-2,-,TGTGCCAGCAGCCGGACAGGGGGCAAAAATTACAATGAGCAGTTCTTC,CASSRTGGKNYNEQFF
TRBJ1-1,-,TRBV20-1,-,TGCAGTGCTAGACAGAACACTGAAGCTTTCTTT,CSARQNTEAFF
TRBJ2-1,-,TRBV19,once,TGTGCCAGTAGTATTCCCCAAAATGAGCAGTTCTTC,CASSIPQNEQFF
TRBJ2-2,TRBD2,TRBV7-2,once,TGTGCCAGCAGCCCCCCTAGCGGGGGAAACACCGGGGAGCTGTTTTTT,CASSPPSGGNTGELFF
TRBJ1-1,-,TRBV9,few,TGTGCCAGCAGCGTAGTCTCACGGGGCACTGAAGCTTTCTTT,CASSVVSRGTEAFF
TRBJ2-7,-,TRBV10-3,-,TGTGCCATCAGTGAGGCGAGTTCGGGATATGAAGCTGGCTACGAGCAGTACTTC,CAISEASSGYEAGYEQYF
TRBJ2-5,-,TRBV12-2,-,TGTGCAAGTCGCTTAGTAGGGGACAGGAGAAAAGAGACCCAGTACTTC,CASRLVGDRRKETQYF
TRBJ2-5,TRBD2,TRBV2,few,TGTGCCAGCAGCGGGGAAGGGACTACCGAAGAGACCCAGTACTTC,CASSGEGTTEETQYF
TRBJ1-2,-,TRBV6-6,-,TGTGCCAGCAGTTCAGGGGAGGGCTATGGCTACACCTTC,CASSSGEGYGYTF
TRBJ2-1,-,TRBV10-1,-,TGCGCCAGCAGTGGAATGGTCCCGAGCTCCTACAATGAGCAGTTCTTC,CASSGMVPSSYNEQFF
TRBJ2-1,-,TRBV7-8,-,TGTGCCAGCAGCTTAGCACAGGGTAGCTCCTACAATGAGCAGTTCTTC,CASSLAQGSSYNEQFF
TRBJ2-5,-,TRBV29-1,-,TGCAGCGCCAAACCCTACGCAGGGGAGACCCAGTACTTC,CSAKPYAGETQYF
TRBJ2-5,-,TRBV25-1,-,TGTGCCAGCAGTGAGGAGGGCAGAGGGAGAGACCAAGAGACCCAGTACTTC,CASSEEGRGRDQETQYF
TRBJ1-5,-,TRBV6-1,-,TGTGCCAGCACCGAGAGGGATAGCAATCAGCCCCAGCATTTT,CASTERDSNQPQHF
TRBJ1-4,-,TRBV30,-,TGTGCCTGGCCCCTGAAGGGGTCTAATGAAAAACTGTTTTTT,CAWPLKGSNEKLFF
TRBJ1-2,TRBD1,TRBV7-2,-,TGTGCCAGCAGCCCTGGGACAGGATACTATGGCTACACCTTC,CASSPGTGYYGYTF
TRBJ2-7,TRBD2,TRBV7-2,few,TGTGCCAGCAGCTTACAGGAGAAGCGGGGTGCTTACGAGCAGTACTTC,CASSLQEKRGAYEQYF
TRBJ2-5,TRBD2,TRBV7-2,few,TGTGCCAGCAGCTTAGCGGTGCTAGCGGGGGGGCAAGAGACCCAGTACTTC,CASSLAVLAGGQETQYF